The 3 T cell receptor beta chains in this list originate from one sample, sequenced in a study of blood T cell repertoires in COVID-19. Measured with immunoSEQ multiplex PCR; TCRdb has only the in-frame clones, and not every one. The table includes 390,000 or so clones, roughly 85% detected once. Sequencing was performed on peripheral blood. The receptors come from a woman in her 30s with active or convalescent COVID-19.

The V call is TRBV30, the J call TRBJ1-1; D remains ambiguous. CDR1 GTSNPN and CDR2 SVGIG come from the germline V gene (reference sequence). This CDR3 has 13 residues. The V gene lost 1 base and the J gene lost 5 bases, with 11 bases spanning the gap. The CDR3 coding sequence is TGTGCCTGGAGTGGGACGGGAGGGACTGAAGCTTTCTTT. This encodes CAWSGTGGTEAFF.

The rearrangement joins TRBV6-5 to TRBJ2-7; 7 bases line up with TRBD2. CDR1 is MNHEY, CDR2 SVGAGI, per germline. The CDR3 is 15 amino acids. Germline trimming cut 5 bases from V and 0 bases from J; bases unmatched to any gene: 7. CDR3: CASSLQAGSSYEQYF. Here the CDR3 DNA reads TGTGCCAGCAGTCTCCAAGCGGGGAGCTCCTACGAGCAGTACTTC.

The CDR3 bases are TGTGCCAGCAGCTTACGGACAGGGGGCCCCTGGGCTGAAGCTTTCTTT. Translation: CASSLRTGGPWAEAFF. The V gene is TRBV7-2, the J gene TRBJ1-1; 11 bases agree with TRBD1. With V trimmed by 2 bases and J by 6 bases, 8 bases remained unmatched. The V gene's germline CDR1 is SGHTA and CDR2 FQGNSA. This CDR3 region has 16 residues. The full variable domain, rest sourced from reference TRBV7-2 and TRBJ1-1, is GAGVSQSPSNKVTEKGKDVELRCDPISGHTALYWYRQSLGQGLEFLIYFQGNSAPDKSGLPSDRFSAERTGGSVSTLTIQRTQQEDSAVYLCASSLRTGGPWAEAFFGQGTRLTVV.